The rows below give T cell receptor beta chains drawn from one sample of a study of T cell responses to AZD1222 COVID-19 vaccine. This table comes from immunoSEQ multiplex PCR, and its TCRdb copy is limited to in-frame clones, with some not included. The sample carries 90,000 to 150,000 clones, about nine tenths recorded once. The material sequenced was peripheral blood, taken 28 days after the second AZD1222 dose. These receptors were collected from an adult who received the AZD1222 COVID-19 vaccine. Each CDR3 is given with its conserved first and last residue. Fields, in order: D gene, clone size, V gene, J gene, CDR3 protein, CDR3 DNA. D genes are given only for firm matches. Some rows have no size entry. The others give once, few or many, or a class for an expanded clone.

.	.	TRBV11-2	TRBJ1-2	CASSQYTSNYGYTF	TGTGCCAGCAGCCAATACACGTCGAACTATGGCTACACCTTC
.	.	TRBV5-1	TRBJ1-2	CASSLVGLDYGYTF	TGCGCCAGCAGCTTGGTAGGCCTAGACTATGGCTACACCTTC
.	.	TRBV18	TRBJ2-2	CASSPPGIGGTGELFF	TGTGCCAGCTCACCACCGGGAATTGGGGGCACCGGGGAGCTGTTTTTT
TRBD1	.	TRBV4-1	TRBJ1-1	CASLRSEGAHTEAFF	TGCGCCAGCCTACGATCGGAGGGGGCACACACTGAAGCTTTCTTT
TRBD1	once	TRBV3-1/TRBV3-2	TRBJ1-1	CASSHYWDRGTEAFF	TGTGCCAGCAGCCACTATTGGGACAGGGGGACTGAAGCTTTCTTT
.	.	TRBV19	TRBJ1-2	CASSLIGISNYGYTF	TGTGCCAGTAGCCTAATAGGGATCTCTAACTATGGCTACACCTTC
TRBD1	.	TRBV7-8	TRBJ1-6	CASRIDRADNSPLHF	TGTGCCAGCAGAATTGACAGGGCGGATAATTCACCCCTCCACTTT
.	.	TRBV6-5	TRBJ2-7	CASSSDQGNSYEQYF	TGTGCCAGCAGCTCCGACCAGGGAAACTCCTACGAGCAGTACTTC
.	.	TRBV6-6	TRBJ2-7	CASRPRDYEQYF	TGTGCCAGCAGACCCCGGGACTACGAGCAGTACTTC
TRBD1	.	TRBV27	TRBJ2-3	CASSSIGTGSTQYF	TGTGCCAGCAGTTCCATCGGGACAGGGAGTACGCAGTATTTT
TRBD2	.	TRBV6-2/TRBV6-3	TRBJ2-1	CASSYGGGSYNEQFF	TGTGCCAGCAGTTACGGCGGGGGCTCCTACAATGAGCAGTTCTTC
.	.	TRBV3-1/TRBV3-2	TRBJ1-1	CASSQADRNTEAFF	TGTGCCAGCAGCCAAGCCGACAGGAACACTGAAGCTTTCTTT
TRBD2	.	TRBV3-1/TRBV3-2	TRBJ2-1	CASSHPERGNEQFF	TGTGCCAGCAGCCATCCCGAGCGGGGAAATGAGCAGTTCTTC
TRBD1	few	TRBV7-8	TRBJ1-6	CASSLDRNSPLHF	TGTGCCAGCAGCCTGGACAGGAATTCACCCCTCCACTTT
.	.	TRBV19	TRBJ1-5	CASSIQAGNQPQHF	TGTGCCAGTAGTATTCAGGCAGGCAATCAGCCCCAGCATTTT
.	.	TRBV5-5	TRBJ1-2	CASSPREAVYGYTF	TGTGCCAGCAGCCCCCGGGAAGCAGTTTATGGCTACACCTTC
.	.	TRBV18	TRBJ1-1	CASSGFQDANTEAFF	TGTGCCAGCTCAGGGTTTCAGGATGCGAACACTGAAGCTTTCTTT
.	few	TRBV4-1	TRBJ1-2	CASSQDLGAYGYTF	TGCGCCAGCAGCCAAGATCTGGGGGCCTATGGCTACACCTTC
.	.	TRBV28	TRBJ2-2	CASSLRGFFGELFF	TGTGCCAGCAGTTTAAGGGGCTTTTTCGGGGAGCTGTTTTTT
TRBD1	.	TRBV3-1/TRBV3-2	TRBJ2-2	CASSQETGTGNLGPTGELFF	TGTGCCAGCAGCCAAGAAACCGGGACAGGCAACTTGGGCCCTACCGGGGAGCTGTTTTTT
.	.	TRBV9	TRBJ1-2	CASRGLGGYTF	TGTGCCAGCCGGGGGCTCGGGGGCTACACCTTC
TRBD1	.	TRBV7-8	TRBJ1-1	CASSLGTGYTEAFF	TGTGCCAGCAGCTTAGGGACAGGATACACTGAAGCTTTCTTT
TRBD1	.	TRBV5-1	TRBJ1-3	CASSFGDRSSGNTIYF	TGCGCCAGCAGCTTTGGGGACAGAAGCTCTGGAAACACCATATATTTT
.	.	TRBV30	TRBJ1-3	CAWAEQSGNTIYF	TGTGCCTGGGCTGAACAATCTGGAAACACCATATATTTT
TRBD1	.	TRBV24-1	TRBJ2-7	CATSDATGEQYF	TGTGCCACCAGTGATGCGACAGGGGAGCAGTACTTC
.	.	TRBV6-5	TRBJ1-1	CASSLRGAEAFF	TGTGCCAGCAGCCTAAGGGGGGCTGAAGCTTTCTTT
.	.	TRBV11-2	TRBJ2-5	CASSFSGANQETQYF	TGTGCCAGTTCTTTCAGCGGTGCAAACCAAGAGACCCAGTACTTC
.	once	TRBV7-2	TRBJ1-4	CASSSQSRGRTEKLFF	TGTGCCAGCAGCTCTCAGAGCCGGGGGCGAACTGAAAAACTGTTTTTT
.	.	TRBV30	TRBJ2-5	CAWSDSLSRSETQYF	TGTGCCTGGAGTGATAGTTTATCTCGGTCGGAGACCCAGTACTTC
.	.	TRBV13	TRBJ2-2	CASSLGSAQLGELFF	TGTGCCAGCAGCTTGGGGTCAGCCCAACTGGGGGAGCTGTTTTTT
.	.	TRBV9	TRBJ1-5	CASSVGGEGQPQHF	TGTGCCAGCAGCGTAGGAGGGGAGGGCCAGCCCCAGCATTTT
.	.	TRBV6-1	TRBJ1-3	CASSARGTAGSFGNTIYF	TGTGCCAGCAGTGCGAGGGGAACAGCCGGATCCTTTGGAAACACCATATATTTT
.	few	TRBV7-9	TRBJ1-6	CASSFTGTNSPLHF	TGTGCCAGCAGCTTTACAGGGACCAATTCACCCCTCCACTTT
TRBD1	.	TRBV6-2/TRBV6-3	TRBJ1-1	CASSSSRTGGMNTEAFF	TGTGCCAGCAGTTCCTCCCGTACAGGGGGGATGAACACTGAAGCTTTCTTT
.	.	TRBV4-3	TRBJ2-6	CASSQDYETSGANVLTF	TGCGCCAGCAGCCAAGATTATGAGACCTCTGGGGCCAACGTCCTGACTTTC
TRBD1	.	TRBV6-5	TRBJ2-5	CASSYSMGQQETQYF	TGTGCCAGCAGTTACTCGATGGGACAGCAAGAGACCCAGTACTTC
TRBD1	.	TRBV6-5	TRBJ2-2	CASRRTGKDTGELFF	TGTGCCAGCAGACGGACAGGGAAGGACACCGGGGAGCTGTTTTTT
.	.	TRBV25-1	TRBJ2-5	CASSEYGVETQYF	TGTGCCAGCAGTGAATATGGGGTGGAGACCCAGTACTTC
.	.	TRBV15	TRBJ1-1	CATSPGLNTEAFF	TGTGCCACCAGCCCCGGCTTGAACACTGAAGCTTTCTTT
.	.	TRBV2	TRBJ1-1	CASSTVANTEAFF	TGTGCCAGCAGTACCGTTGCGAACACTGAAGCTTTCTTT
.	.	TRBV7-6	TRBJ1-4	CASSSMARTAILEKLFF	TGTGCCAGCAGCAGCATGGCGAGGACAGCTATTCTTGAAAAACTGTTTTTT
.	.	TRBV4-1	TRBJ1-1	CASSFTTNTEAFF	TGCGCCAGCAGTTTCACGACGAACACTGAAGCTTTCTTT
TRBD1	.	TRBV20-1	TRBJ1-4	CSASRDRGLGKLFF	TGCAGTGCTAGTAGGGACAGGGGGCTCGGAAAACTGTTTTTT
.	.	TRBV24-1	TRBJ1-2	CATSDPGGGDHGYTF	TGTGCCACCAGTGACCCCGGGGGAGGGGACCATGGCTACACCTTC
.	.	TRBV5-6	TRBJ2-6	CASSLRSSGANVLTF	TGTGCCAGCAGCTTGAGGAGCTCTGGGGCCAACGTCCTGACTTTC
TRBD2	.	TRBV7-7	TRBJ2-1	CASSLDSGGSQFF	TGTGCTAGCAGCTTAGATAGCGGGGGGTCGCAGTTCTTC
TRBD1	.	TRBV27	TRBJ1-2	CASSSSGGTNYGYTF	TGTGCCAGCAGTTCATCAGGGGGGACTAACTATGGCTACACCTTC
TRBD1	.	TRBV4-2	TRBJ1-1	CASSQEGGQGNTEAFF	TGTGCCAGCAGCCAAGAAGGAGGACAGGGGAACACTGAAGCTTTCTTT